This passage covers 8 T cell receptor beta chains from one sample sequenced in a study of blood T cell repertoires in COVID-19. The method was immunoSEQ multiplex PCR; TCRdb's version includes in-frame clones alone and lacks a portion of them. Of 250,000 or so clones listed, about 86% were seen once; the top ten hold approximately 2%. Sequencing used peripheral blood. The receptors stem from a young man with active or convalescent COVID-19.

The CDR3: CASSRGLAGDEQYF. CDR3 coding DNA: TGCGCCAGCAGCCGCGGACTAGCGGGGGACGAGCAGTACTTC. The chain couples TRBV4-1 to TRBJ2-7, with 13 positions matching TRBD2. CDR1 MGHRA and CDR2 YSYEKL come from the germline V gene. The CDR3 is made up of 14 amino acids. V lost 4 bases and J lost 5; bases outside the gene matches: 2.

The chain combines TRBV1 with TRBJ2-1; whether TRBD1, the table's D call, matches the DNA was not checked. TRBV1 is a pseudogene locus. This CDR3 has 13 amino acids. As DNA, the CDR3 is TGCACCAGCAGCCCCCAGAATATTAATGAGCAGTTCTTC. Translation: CTSSPQNINEQFF.

CDR3: CASSYRDRRETQYF. Here the CDR3 DNA reads TGTGCCAGCAGCTACCGGGACAGGCGGGAGACCCAGTACTTC. This chain connects TRBV7-8 to TRBJ2-5; 8 positions match TRBD1. The CDR3 has 14 amino acids. Germline values: CDR1 SGHVS, CDR2 FQNEAQ. V was clipped by 4 bases and J by 5 bases; unmatched bases: 6.

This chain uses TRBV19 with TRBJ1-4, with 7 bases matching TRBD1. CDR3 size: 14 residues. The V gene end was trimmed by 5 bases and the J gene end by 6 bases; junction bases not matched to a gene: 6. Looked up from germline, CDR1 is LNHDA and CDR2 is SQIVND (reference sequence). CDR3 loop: CASSFDREDEKLFF. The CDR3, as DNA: TGTGCCAGTAGTTTCGACAGGGAGGATGAAAAACTGTTTTTT.

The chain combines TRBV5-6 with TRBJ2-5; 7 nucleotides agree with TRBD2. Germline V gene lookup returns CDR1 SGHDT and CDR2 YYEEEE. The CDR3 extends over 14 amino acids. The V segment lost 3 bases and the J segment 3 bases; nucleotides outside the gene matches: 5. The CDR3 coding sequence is TGTGCCAGCAGCTCTACGGGGGGAGAAGAGACCCAGTACTTC. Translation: CASSSTGGEETQYF.

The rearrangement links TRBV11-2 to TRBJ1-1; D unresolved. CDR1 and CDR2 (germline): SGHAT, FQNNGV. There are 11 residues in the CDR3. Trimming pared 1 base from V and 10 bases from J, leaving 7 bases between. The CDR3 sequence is CASSLGLVAFF. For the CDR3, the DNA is TGTGCCAGCAGCTTAGGGTTAGTAGCTTTCTTT.

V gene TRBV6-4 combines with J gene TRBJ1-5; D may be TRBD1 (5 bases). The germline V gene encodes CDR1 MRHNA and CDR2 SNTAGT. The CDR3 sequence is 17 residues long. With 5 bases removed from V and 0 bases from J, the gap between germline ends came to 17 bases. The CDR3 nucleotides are TGTGCCAGCAGTCCCGATCGACAGCTCGATAGCAATCAGCCCCAGCATTTT. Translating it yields CASSPDRQLDSNQPQHF.

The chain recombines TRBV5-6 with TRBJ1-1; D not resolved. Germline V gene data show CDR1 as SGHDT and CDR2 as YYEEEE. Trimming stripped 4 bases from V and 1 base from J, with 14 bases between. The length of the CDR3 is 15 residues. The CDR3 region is CASSPDTEWNTEAFF. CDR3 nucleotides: TGTGCCAGCAGCCCAGACACGGAATGGAACACTGAAGCTTTCTTT.